A selection of T cell receptor beta chains follows, all from one sample in a study of monozygotic twins with inflammatory bowel disease. TCRdb reprocessed the 5' RACE reads and reports one entry per CDR3 protein, with no DNA. The table for this sample gives some 440,000 distinct CDR3 sequences. The sequencing sample was made of blood. All receptors come from a human donor with ulcerative colitis or Crohn's disease, or a healthy co-twin of an affected twin (not recorded which). Each CDR3 is given with its conserved first and last residue.

j_call,v_call,cdr3_aa
TRBJ2-3,TRBV29-1,CSVAGDRGSTDTQYF
TRBJ2-3,TRBV28,CASSLISGRPDTQYF
TRBJ2-4,TRBV12-3/TRBV12-4,CASSFSRGSQYF
TRBJ1-2,TRBV20-1,CSARRGSPISNYGYTF
TRBJ1-3,TRBV30,CASGLLSGNTIYF
TRBJ2-1,TRBV10-3,CAISERLTGGGGPYNEQFF
TRBJ2-1,TRBV9,CASTPGQNYNEQFF
TRBJ1-1,TRBV7-3,CASSLTGQGTTEAFF
TRBJ2-1,TRBV6-5,CASAHGEGEQFF
TRBJ1-1,TRBV28,CASSSPPLQGFTEAFF
TRBJ1-4,TRBV29-1,CSVAKNEKLFF
TRBJ2-1,TRBV28,CASSFGRFTQFF
TRBJ2-1,TRBV29-1,CSAPNGSPEQFF
TRBJ2-7,TRBV20-1,CSASGGQGSSYEQYF
TRBJ2-3,TRBV7-3,CASKDASSTDTQYF
TRBJ2-1,TRBV11-3,CASSLNSGRGNEQFF
TRBJ2-2,TRBV18,CASSSLLAGGPNTGELFF
TRBJ2-7,TRBV20-1,CSASPGQSYEQYF
TRBJ2-5,TRBV20-1,CSALGRDAEETQYF
TRBJ2-2,TRBV28,CASRREWGAGELFF
TRBJ2-1,TRBV12-3/TRBV12-4,CASSFDPGLNNEQFF
TRBJ2-2,TRBV29-1,CSVGRAENTGELFF
TRBJ1-2,TRBV12-3/TRBV12-4,CASTLTSNYGYTF
TRBJ2-7,TRBV7-2,CASSLGGQGAYEQYF
TRBJ1-3,TRBV19,CASSISGPDTIYF
TRBJ2-2,TRBV12-3/TRBV12-4,CASSLTLGTSDTGELFF
TRBJ1-5,TRBV7-9,CASSFSQSNQPQHF
TRBJ2-4,TRBV5-4,CASSLVGTSGNIQYF
TRBJ2-7,TRBV18,CASSPSSGDYEQYF
TRBJ2-3,TRBV25-1,CASSEAVQKTDTQYF
TRBJ2-1,TRBV5-1,CASNHGQGNLNEQFF
TRBJ2-1,TRBV4-3,CASSQGLAGVGNNEQFF
TRBJ2-5,TRBV2,CASRGDSQETQYF
TRBJ1-2,TRBV6-1,CASNRLLYGYTF
TRBJ2-3,TRBV9,CASSVVGGGALFTDTQYF
TRBJ2-5,TRBV12-3/TRBV12-4,CASSLEGAQYF
TRBJ2-7,TRBV20-1,CSARLRNPGAYEQYF
TRBJ2-7,TRBV28,CASTPGQVTYEQYF
TRBJ2-3,TRBV30,CAWSTGQALDTQYF
TRBJ2-3,TRBV20-1,CSGPGPGRRADTQYF
TRBJ2-3,TRBV20-1,CSASGRVDTQYF
TRBJ2-3,TRBV20-1,CSAPTSGPLYF
TRBJ1-3,TRBV12-3/TRBV12-4,CASSLGSDSLVGNTIYF
TRBJ1-4,TRBV3-1,CASSPRGASPGEKLFF
TRBJ2-7,TRBV6-1,CASTKGSSGSYEQYF
TRBJ2-1,TRBV6-1,CASRWGDRGLGEQFF
TRBJ2-2,TRBV5-1,CASSSDRANTGELFF
TRBJ1-5,TRBV5-5,CASSKGPEDQPQHF
TRBJ1-4,TRBV7-2,CASSSRDRELFF
TRBJ2-7,TRBV4-1,CASSQDGPQLAGDEQYF
TRBJ1-3,TRBV20-1,CSAIRVGGAGNTIYF
TRBJ2-5,TRBV12-3/TRBV12-4,CASSPPDWNQPLGAQYF
TRBJ2-3,TRBV5-1,CASSLDPGTDTQYF
TRBJ1-1,TRBV6-1,CASSGRSTEAFF
TRBJ2-1,TRBV9,CASSQGQGLNEQFF
TRBJ1-1,TRBV20-1,CSARSVLGQGGTEAFF
TRBJ2-1,TRBV24-1,CATSDPLRERSYNEQFF